The 20 T cell receptor beta chains below come from one sample, sequenced in a study of beta chain features in type 1 diabetes (dated by TCRdb to 2017 to 2018). These receptors have no identified antigens. General findings and caveats noted by the study authors: A moderate but significant shortening of TCRB CDR3 length was observed in type 1 diabetes patients in all four CD4+ subsets.

The library was obtained by the immunoSEQ multiplex PCR assay. The entire amount of isolated RNA was reverse transcribed using the High Capacity cDNA Reverse Transcription Kit, so the sequenced TCRB transcripts were expressed ones. TCRdb carries this immuneACCESS record with in-frame sequences only. Its versions omit some clonotypes, under half of them owing to an unresolved V gene in the studies checked, with the rest unexplained. Across this sample there are more than 250,000 clones, with roughly 21% seen only once. More than 0.025% of the sample is in the top ten clones. The sample consisted of naive CD4+ T cells from blood. This specimen's cell subset or site label, per the study, means: true naive CD4+ T cells. The receptors were sampled from a woman in her forties with type 1 diabetes.

The V gene is TRBV25-1, the J gene TRBJ2-7; D remains unclear. From germline, CDR1 is MGHDK and CDR2 SYGVNS. This CDR3 is built from 13 residues. V shed 3 bases and J shed 0 bases, with 6 bases lying between them. The CDR3 sequence: CASSDVNSYEQYF. The CDR3 DNA reads as TGTGCCAGCAGTGATGTCAACTCCTACGAGCAGTACTTC.

This clone appeared a few times. J is TRBJ2-2 and V is TRBV7-9, with 10 bases identical to TRBD2. V trimming: 5 bases; J trimming: 4 bases; junction bases outside the gene matches: 7. CDR3 size: 16 residues. Germline V gene lookup returns CDR1 SEHNR and CDR2 FQNEAQ (reference sequence). The CDR3 region has the DNA TGTGCCAGCAGCAGGCCCCTAGCGGGAGCCACCGGGGAGCTGTTTTTT. It translates to CASSRPLAGATGELFF.

The chain employs TRBV5-1 and TRBJ1-1; the D is unclear. Germline CDR1 SGHRS, CDR2 YFSETQ. This CDR3 has 11 amino acids. V lost 7 bases to trimming and J lost 0 bases, with 4 bases between them. In DNA, the CDR3 is TGCGCCAGCTCTCTGAACACTGAAGCTTTCTTT. It yields the protein CASSLNTEAFF.

This chain links TRBV4-3 with TRBJ2-1, with TRBD1 identical over 7 bases. Germline lookup yields CDR1 LGHNA and CDR2 YSLEER. The CDR3 sequence is 15 residues long. V trimming: 1 base; J trimming: 4 bases; junction bases outside the gene matches: 4. CDR3 DNA sequence: TGCGCCAGCAGCCAAGCAGACAGGGTTTACAATGAGCAGTTCTTC. This encodes CASSQADRVYNEQFF.

The chain links TRBV18 to TRBJ1-1; unclear D gene. CDR3 length: 15 residues. Germline V gene data show CDR1 as KGHSH and CDR2 as LQKENI. The germline V and J ends were trimmed by 0 bases and 1 base, with 9 bases remaining between them. The CDR3 is CASSPPGLPNTEAFF. In DNA, the CDR3 is TGTGCCAGCTCACCACCGGGCCTCCCGAACACTGAAGCTTTCTTT.

This clone showed up just a few times. The chain couples TRBV28 to TRBJ2-3; 8 bases line up with TRBD2. J gave up 2 bases and V 3 bases, and 10 bases lay outside the gene matches. The CDR3 has 17 residues. Germline assignment: CDR1 MDHEN and CDR2 SYDVKM. The CDR3 reads CASSLGTSGFNTDTQYF. CDR3 sequence (DNA): TGTGCCAGCAGTTTGGGCACTAGCGGATTTAACACAGATACGCAGTATTTT.

The sample holds a few counts of this clone. CDR3 DNA: TGTGCCAGCAGCTCGACTGCCGGAGCTTACGAGCAGTACTTC. Its protein is CASSSTAGAYEQYF. V usage is TRBV7-2 and J usage is TRBJ2-7, with D unclear. CDR1 SGHTA and CDR2 FQGNSA come from the germline V gene. There are 14 residues in the CDR3. V was pared by 4 bases and J by 4 bases, with 14 bases between.

The chain combines TRBV2 with TRBJ1-5; D is uncertain. The CDR3 sequence is 13 residues long. Germline V lookup: CDR1 SNHLY, CDR2 FYNNEI. V gave up 7 bases and J gave up 3 bases, with 10 bases separating them. CDR3 sequence (DNA): TGTGCCAGCAATCCGGACTTCAATCAGCCCCAGCATTTT. This gives the protein CASNPDFNQPQHF.

This clone was recorded a few times. Here the CDR3 DNA reads TGTGCCAGCAGCTCAGGGACATCGAACACTGAAGCTTTCTTT. Protein sequence: CASSSGTSNTEAFF. This chain connects TRBV7-2 to TRBJ1-1; a weak D match, TRBD1 (6 bases). The CDR3 extends over 14 amino acids. From germline, CDR1 is SGHTA and CDR2 FQGNSA. V was cut by 4 bases and J by 1 base, with 10 bases left in between.

This sequence joins TRBV4-1 and TRBJ2-5; D gene uncertain. Germline CDR1 reads MGHRA; CDR2 reads YSYEKL. The CDR3 loop spans 13 amino acids. V was pared by 4 bases and J by 4 bases, with 10 bases between. For the CDR3, the DNA is TGCGCCAGCAGCCCGGCGAGGAGAGAGACCCAGTACTTC. Protein: CASSPARRETQYF.

This clone was counted only a few times. The V gene is TRBV9, the J gene TRBJ2-5; TRBD1 aligns across 9 bases. CDR3 length equals 16 residues. The V and J ends lost 2 bases and 5 bases, in that order; junction bases with no gene match: 10. The V gene's germline CDR1 is SGDLS and CDR2 YYNGEE. In DNA, the CDR3 is TGTGCCAGCAGCGTCGCCGGGACAGGGATTCGGGAGACCCAGTACTTC. As protein: CASSVAGTGIRETQYF.

This clone was picked up a small number of times. The DNA for the CDR3 is TGTGCCTGGGAGCCGGGACACCGCACAGATACGCAGTATTTT. It translates to CAWEPGHRTDTQYF. The V gene is TRBV30, the J gene TRBJ2-3, with a tentative D call TRBD1 (6 bases). The CDR3 has 14 amino acids. V was clipped by 5 bases and J by 1 base, with 13 bases between them. Germline V gene lookup returns CDR1 GTSNPN and CDR2 SVGIG (reference sequence).

The chain uses TRBV5-1 and TRBJ1-2, with 7 nucleotides matching TRBD1. This CDR3 has 13 amino acids. V gave up 2 bases and J gave up 6 bases; unmatched junction bases: 4. CDR1 and CDR2 from the germline V gene are SGHRS and YFSETQ. The chain's CDR3 is CASSFGQEDGYTF. CDR3 nucleotide sequence: TGCGCCAGCAGCTTTGGACAGGAGGATGGCTACACCTTC.

On this clone: Other DNA variants within this sample encode the same CDR3. The chain carries TRBV18 and TRBJ2-1; D is possibly TRBD2 (6 bases). Germline-derived CDR1 and CDR2 are KGHSH and LQKENI. This CDR3 spans 15 amino acids. With 2 bases removed from V and 4 bases from J, the gap between germline ends came to 12 bases. The CDR3 coding sequence is TGTGCCAGCTCACCAGGCGGGACGGATTACAATGAGCAGTTCTTC. Its translation: CASSPGGTDYNEQFF.

The rearrangement links TRBV7-9 to TRBJ2-5; 7 nucleotides agree with TRBD2. Germline CDR1 SEHNR, CDR2 FQNEAQ (reference sequence). The ends lost 2 bases at V and 5 bases at J; junction bases unmatched: 11. The CDR3 spans 16 residues. The CDR3 sequence: CASSLSSGNPGETQYF. In DNA form, the CDR3 reads TGTGCCAGCAGCTTATCCAGCGGGAACCCGGGGGAGACCCAGTACTTC. The full variable domain, with the rest looked up from reference TRBV7-9 and TRBJ2-5, is DTGVSQNPRHKITKRGQNVTFRCDPISEHNRLYWYRQTLGQGPEFLTYFQNEAQLEKSRLLSDRFSAERPKGSFSTLEIQRTEQGDSAMYLCASSLSSGNPGETQYFGPGTRLLVL.

The rearrangement links TRBV28 to TRBJ1-2; 7 positions match TRBD1. The CDR3 consists of 12 residues. Germline CDR1 MDHEN, CDR2 SYDVKM. The trim removed 6 bases at V and 8 bases at J, leaving 6 bases unmatched. The CDR3 region is CASSDREAGYTF. The CDR3 bases are TGTGCCAGCAGCGACAGGGAAGCCGGCTACACCTTC.

The CDR3 here is CASMTDTTSGYTF. The CDR3, as DNA: TGTGCCAGCATGACCGACACGACGAGCGGCTACACCTTC. The rearrangement uses TRBV2 and TRBJ1-2; D is unclear. There are 13 residues in the CDR3. The V and J ends lost 7 bases and 8 bases respectively, with 17 bases between them. Germline V gene data show CDR1 as SNHLY and CDR2 as FYNNEI. Full variable domain (rest looked up from reference TRBV2 and TRBJ1-2): EPEVTQTPSHQVTQMGQEVILRCVPISNHLYFYWYRQILGQKVEFLVSFYNNEISEKSEIFDDQFSVERPDGSNFTLKIRSTKLEDSAMYFCASMTDTTSGYTFGSGTRLTVV.

The CDR3 bases are TGTGCCATCAGTGTCGGACCAGGGGACACTGAAGCTTTCTTT. Protein product: CAISVGPGDTEAFF. V and J are TRBV10-3 and TRBJ1-1; tentative D call: TRBD1 (6 bases). The germline V and J ends were trimmed by 4 bases and 3 bases, with 12 bases remaining between them. The CDR3 is 14 residues long. Germline CDR1 and CDR2: ENHRY and SYGVKD.

This clone was counted only a few times. This chain connects TRBV28 to TRBJ1-1; 9 positions agree with TRBD1. The V segment lost 4 bases and the J segment 5 bases; nucleotides outside the gene matches: 5. The CDR3 covers 14 residues. CDR1 and CDR2 from the germline V gene are MDHEN and SYDVKM. The CDR3 region is CASSSGQGVTEAFF. The CDR3 region has the DNA TGTGCCAGCAGTTCGGGACAGGGTGTTACTGAAGCTTTCTTT.

This chain joins TRBV9 and TRBJ2-1; no clear D gene. Deletions cut 0 bases from V and 7 bases from J, with 11 bases between. The CDR3 length is 14 residues. CDR1 and CDR2 (germline): SGDLS, YYNGEE. In DNA, the CDR3 is TGTGCCAGCAGCGTAGCGGCTGAGGAAAATGAGCAGTTCTTC. Its translation: CASSVAAEENEQFF.